This T cell receptor beta chain was captured by sequencing in a study of human T cells and chemical hapten exposure. The CDR3 runs to 15 residues. V lost 1 base and J lost 4, with 13 bases in between. CDR1 is LGHNT and CDR2 is FRNRAP in the germline V gene. During construction of the library, unique molecular identifiers were attached to individual cDNA molecules for quantitative, reproducible TCR counting. Each CDR3 protein is one row after TCRdb ran MiXCR on the 5' RACE reads. The top ten hold about 3% of the sample, which has 110,000 or so distinct CDR3 sequences, 15% to 20% seen once. Whole blood, unfractionated, served as the material for total RNA extraction. This clonotype was detected only a few times.

The sequence came from a human donor in good health. The genes are TRBV12-5 and TRBJ1-2; D gene unclear. In DNA form, the CDR3 reads TGTGCTAGTGGTTTGGGTGGACTTAGGCTCTATGGCTACACCTTC. Its protein is CASGLGGLRLYGYTF.